This record concerns one T cell receptor (beta chain) sequence. Its cognate antigen is unknown. The read gets to within 3 residues of the CDR3 end, and the germline J gene fills in the rest. The data were taken from a study of T cells in women clearing cervical HPV infection. The wider study: Control women cleared a single incident HPV16 infection within 12 months.

Study outcomes and limitations: CIN3+ cases had significantly higher TCR richness than controls; evenness did not differ.

Per germline, CDR1 GTSNPN and CDR2 SVGIG (reference sequence). The CDR3 consists of 16 residues. Unmatched junction bases numbered 5, after V lost 0 bases and J lost 3 bases. Sequencing was performed with immunoSEQ multiplex PCR; in TCRdb, only in-frame clones are kept and a portion is missing. The sample yields some 40,000 clones, of which the top ten take up roughly 1.2%. The sample taken for sequencing was blood buffy coat. The chain recombines TRBV30 with TRBJ2-2, with 9 bases identical to TRBD2. The sequence was collected from a woman aged 18-70 years with a cervical HPV16 infection that either progressed to CIN3+ or cleared (not recorded which). CDR3 protein: CAWSVLSGSYTGELFF. The sequenced CDR3 bases are TGTGCCTGGAGTGTACTTAGCGGGAGTTACACCGGGGAG.